The source of this TCR beta chain is a study of vaccination effects on CD4 cells after COVID-19. The wider study: Ahead of sequencing, the ViraFEST assay grew antigen-specific CD4+ T cells using viral peptide pools. Findings and limits, study-wide: Mainly new clones induced by vaccination were found among post-vaccine spike-reactive clones in convalescents.

CD4+ T cell isolation took place after approximately 11 days of culture. Half-medium exchanges with IL-2 medium took place on days 3 and 7. Measured with immunoSEQ multiplex PCR; TCRdb has only the in-frame clones, and not every one. The repertoire has around 50,000 clones, around 76% of them found once; the top ten carry approximately 10%. The V gene's germline CDR1 is LNHDA and CDR2 SQIVND (reference sequence). The J segment lost 4 bases and the V segment lost 6 bases, leaving 8 bases of the junction unmatched. The length of the CDR3 is 16 residues. This clone was found a few times. Its antigen is as yet unknown.

The receptor's source is a human donor who had a prior SARS-CoV-2 infection. This chain uses TRBV19 with TRBJ1-5, with TRBD1 matching 11 bases. This material consisted of CD4+ T cells from PBMCs cultured without peptide, taken before COVID-19 vaccination. The CDR3: CASSNPGTGGNQPQHF. The CDR3 nucleotides are TGTGCCAGTAGCAATCCCGGGACAGGGGGAAATCAGCCCCAGCATTTT.